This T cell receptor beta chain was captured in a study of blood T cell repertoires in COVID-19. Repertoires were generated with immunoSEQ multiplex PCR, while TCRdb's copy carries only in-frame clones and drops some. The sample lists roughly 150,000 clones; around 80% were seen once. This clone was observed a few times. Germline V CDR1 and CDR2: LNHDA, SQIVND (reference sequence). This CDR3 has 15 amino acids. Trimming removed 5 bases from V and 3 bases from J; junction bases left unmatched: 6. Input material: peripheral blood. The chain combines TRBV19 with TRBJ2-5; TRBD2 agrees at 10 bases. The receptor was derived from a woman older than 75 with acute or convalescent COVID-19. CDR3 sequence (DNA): TGTGCCAGTAGTGGGGGACTAGCGCCGAAAGAGACCCAGTACTTC. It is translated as CASSGGLAPKETQYF.